One T cell receptor (beta chain) is described in this entry. What it binds is unknown. TCRdb used MiXCR to reprocess the 5' RACE reads, holding one entry per CDR3 protein. This table holds a few hundred thousand distinct CDR3 sequences, 8% to 10% found once. This record belongs to a study of T-cell memory formation after mild COVID-19. CDR3 length equals 13 residues. V lost 6 bases, J lost 1 base, and 10 bases lay in between. The germline V gene encodes CDR1 MNHEY and CDR2 SVGAGI. Study conclusions and caveats: CD4+ contracting clones were found mainly in CM and EM, and CD8+ ones in EMRA. Specificity for SARS-CoV-2 was not confirmed among the second-wave clones peaking on day 37.

The V call is TRBV6-5, the J call TRBJ2-7; a weak D match, TRBD1 (6 bases). The TCR was taken from a man aged 18-30 years who had mild COVID-19 (a few samples of this study predate the infection). Cell type and time point are not known. Sequences were obtained from PBMCs or a T cell subset sorted from them (not recorded which). For the CDR3, the DNA is TGTGCCAGCAGGCAAACAGGGTCCTACGAGCAGTACGTC. Protein product: CASRQTGSYEQYV.